This T cell receptor beta chain was observed in a study of blood T cells in healthy people across ages. General observations from the study: Per million T cells, TCR beta diversity dropped roughly linearly as age increased.

With respect to this clonotype: Its target is not known.

Alongside a J-beta primer mix, a sample-barcoded 5' primer served in a second PCR lasting 7 to 11 cycles. All cDNA molecules were each tagged by a template-switch adaptor with 12 random nucleotides. Each sample yielded at least 3 million CDR3-containing paired-end reads. TCRdb redid the calling of the 5' RACE reads with MiXCR, one entry per CDR3 protein. This table has 1.5 million to 2 million distinct CDR3 sequences, around 48% appearing once. The V segment lost 4 bases and the J segment 5 bases; nucleotides outside the gene matches: 9. The CDR3 sequence is 17 residues long. The germline gives CDR1 LGHDT, CDR2 YNNKEL (reference sequence).

The chain is built from TRBV3-1 and TRBJ2-5; TRBD2 aligns across 14 bases. Sample: blood. The source is a middle-aged woman in good health. CDR3 amino acids: CASSRPGTSGGGETQYF. Written as DNA, the CDR3 is TGTGCCAGCAGCCGACCCGGGACTAGCGGGGGCGGTGAGACCCAGTACTTC.